This T cell receptor (beta chain) was retrieved from a study of human T cells and chemical hapten exposure. Whole-study findings and limits: Versus controls, significantly more large CDR3 similarity clusters arose from expanded TCRs.

TCRdb recomputed calls from the RACE reads with MiXCR, one row per CDR3 protein. This sample carries some 350,000 distinct CDR3 sequences, 6% to 7% of them seen once, and the ten largest clones take about 6%. In its sample, this clonotype was seen many times. Its antigen is as yet unknown. The sample's time point: patch test 2, 6 weeks after DPC sensitization. Indicated treatment: therapeutic diphenylcyclopropenone sensitization with weekly scalp DPC. The sample here was whole blood, taken in connection with sensitization to the hapten diphenylcyclopropenone (DPC). This TCR was recovered from a woman aged 18 to 35 with alopecia areata. Some clones in this sample may be carry-over from other donors' samples.

DNA of the CDR3: TGCGCCAGCAGCCAAGACCAGGGCTCTGAAGCTTTCTTT. Its translation: CASSQDQGSEAFF. The V gene is TRBV4-1, the J gene TRBJ1-1; weak D call: TRBD1 (5 bases). The germline V and J ends were trimmed by 0 bases and 6 bases, with 8 bases remaining between them. This CDR3 region has 13 residues. Germline V lookup: CDR1 MGHRA, CDR2 YSYEKL.